The source of this T cell receptor beta chain is a study of blood T cell repertoires in COVID-19. Background on the study: T cells, B-cell-depleted T cells, or PBMCs provided the cDNA or gDNA that served as material.

In the original processing: Reference gene primers were amplified, and this amplification served to estimate nucleated cell counts. Assay: immunoSEQ multiplex PCR; the TCRdb copy retains only in-frame clones and omits some. V, J and clone size derive from that table, while D and trimming were established from the DNA sequence. The table includes more than 95,000 clones, about 82% detected once. The length of the CDR3 is 14 residues. Material for sequencing was peripheral blood. The source of this sequence is a woman in her fifties or sixties in a cohort sampled during active or convalescent COVID-19. The V gene is TRBV23-1, the J gene TRBJ1-4; 9 positions match TRBD1. TRBV23-1 is marked as an open reading frame, function uncertain. In DNA form, the CDR3 reads TGCCCCTACGGACAGGGGACAACTAATGAAAAACTGTTTTTT. Protein sequence: CPYGQGTTNEKLFF.